The 23 T cell receptor beta chains listed next were all sequenced from one sample in a study of low-dose radiotherapy and immunotherapy resistance in tumors. First-strand cDNA relied on TRAV- and TRBV-specific primers spanning alpha and beta chains. For amplifying TCRs, the PCR ran for around 20 cycles with Phusion, which was used together with a constant-region primer and the adapter on the V primers. TCRdb used MiXCR to reprocess the reads, holding one entry per CDR3 protein. The data contain 64,000 or so distinct CDR3 sequences, 26% of them singletons. The time point was: before trial treatment. The sample was PBMCs, taken before treatment. Every receptor here comes from a male donor with rectosigmoid adenocarcinoma.

This clonotype was observed a handful of times. The V gene is TRBV5-3, the J gene TRBJ1-2, with a weak D call TRBD1 (6 bases). TRBV5-3 is noted as an ORF with a role that remains uncertain. The length of the CDR3 is 14 residues. Trimming shortened V by 8 bases and J by 8 bases, and 22 bases separated the two germline ends. The CDR3 bases are TGTGCCAGCAGCCTTGGACAGACTCTCCCAGGCTACACCTTC. It translates to CASSLGQTLPGYTF.

As to this clonotype: A junction end diverges from the germline sequence, so it may reflect a read error. The chain has TRBV28 and TRBJ2-7; unclear D gene. Germline V gene data show CDR1 as MDHEN and CDR2 as SYDVKM. The CDR3 runs 13 residues. The CDR3 reads CASSPALGSEQYF. The CDR3 bases are TGCGCCAGCAGCCCCGCCCTAGGGTCTGAGCAGTACTTC.

This chain links TRBV7-8 with TRBJ1-6; the match to TRBD1 covers 7 bases. This CDR3 has 14 residues. The germline CDR1 and CDR2 sequences are SGHVS and FQNEAQ. V lost 5 bases, J lost 10 bases, and 8 bases stayed unmatched. The CDR3: CASSHRGSQSPLHF. In DNA, the CDR3 is TGTGCCAGCAGCCACAGGGGAAGTCAGTCACCCCTCCACTTT. Variable domain in full (rest from reference TRBV7-8 and TRBJ1-6): GAGVSQSPRYKVAKRGQDVALRCDPISGHVSLFWYQQALGQGPEFLTYFQNEAQLDKSGLPSDRFFAERPEGSVSTLKIQRTQQEDSAVYLCASSHRGSQSPLHFGNGTRLTVT.

The chain employs TRBV25-1 and TRBJ1-2; TRBD1 might be the D (6 bases). Germline V CDR1 and CDR2: MGHDK, SYGVNS. The CDR3 spans 13 residues. Trimming pared 3 bases from V and 8 bases from J, leaving 13 bases between. The CDR3 DNA reads TGTGCCAGCAGTGAGGGGAACAGGGACGGCTACACCTTC. Translating it yields CASSEGNRDGYTF.

This clonotype was seen repeatedly, ten times or more. The rearrangement links TRBV6-2 or TRBV6-3 to TRBJ2-2, with a weak D call TRBD1 (6 bases). Looked up from germline, CDR1 is MNHEY and CDR2 is SVGEGT. The CDR3 consists of 14 residues. V was pared by 5 bases and J by 7 bases, with 14 bases between. The CDR3, as DNA: TGTGCCAGCAGTGAAGGGGGAAAGGTCGGGGAGCTGTTTTTT. Its translation: CASSEGGKVGELFF.

The rearrangement uses TRBV11-2 and TRBJ1-2; the match to TRBD1 covers 10 bases. With V trimmed by 0 bases and J by 6 bases, 10 bases remained unmatched. This CDR3 has 17 residues. Germline V gene sequence: CDR1 SGHAT, CDR2 FQNNGV. CDR3: CASSLDVADRGLDGYTF. The CDR3 nucleotides read TGTGCCAGCAGCTTAGATGTGGCCGACAGGGGGCTTGATGGCTACACCTTC.

J is TRBJ2-3 and V is TRBV7-2; 7 bases match TRBD2. This CDR3 is built from 15 residues. V shed 5 bases, J shed 1 base, and the junction held 6 bases outside the gene matches. The germline CDR1 and CDR2 sequences are SGHTA and FQGNSA. For the CDR3, the DNA is TGTGCCAGCAGCAGACTGGGGGGGGGCACAGATACGCAGTATTTT. This codes for CASSRLGGGTDTQYF.

This clonotype was observed at least ten times. V is TRBV2 and J is TRBJ2-5, with D unclear. The V end was cut by 2 bases, the J end by 5 bases, with 9 bases between. This CDR3 contains 13 residues. Germline V gene data show CDR1 as SNHLY and CDR2 as FYNNEI. The CDR3 DNA sequence: TGTGCCAGCAGTGAATTAAGTTTCGAGACCCAGTACTTC. It yields the protein CASSELSFETQYF.

In this sample, this clonotype turned up many times. The chain has TRBV11-2 and TRBJ2-3; D unresolved. V was pared by 5 bases and J by 6 bases, with 9 bases between. The CDR3 is made up of 12 amino acids. Germline V gene sequence: CDR1 SGHAT, CDR2 FQNNGV. The CDR3 nucleotides read TGTGCCAGCAGCGCGGTGAGGGATACGCAGTATTTT. This encodes CASSAVRDTQYF.

This clonotype was detected many times. This chain joins TRBV5-8 and TRBJ2-1; weak D call: TRBD2 (5 bases). Germline values: CDR1 SGHTS, CDR2 YDEGEE. The length of the CDR3 is 12 residues. The ends were cut back, 2 bases at V and 8 bases at J, with 8 bases in the middle. Written as DNA, the CDR3 is TGTGCCAGCAGCTTAGGAGCGGATGAGCAGTTCTTC. It specifies CASSLGADEQFF.

This clonotype was picked up many times. This chain connects TRBV12-3 or TRBV12-4 to TRBJ2-1; 10 nucleotides line up with TRBD1. CDR3 length equals 14 residues. Trimming at V came to 6 bases and at J to 4 bases, leaving 3 bases not matched to a gene. CDR3 nucleotide sequence: TGTGCCAGCAGGCCGGGACAGGGGTACAATGAGCAGTTCTTC. Translated, it gives CASRPGQGYNEQFF.

By its share, this clonotype is medium-sized (0.01 to 0.1%). V is TRBV28 and J is TRBJ2-3; no clear D gene. Germline CDR1 is MDHEN and CDR2 is SYDVKM. Trimming removed 3 bases at V and 6 bases at J, with 10 bases between. The CDR3 runs to 13 residues. The CDR3 coding sequence is TGTGCCAGCAGTTTGTCTGGCCCGGATACGCAGTATTTT. It specifies CASSLSGPDTQYF.

Ten or more counts support this clonotype. This chain joins TRBV28 and TRBJ2-7, with D tentatively TRBD1 (5 bases). Trimming removed 5 bases from V and 4 bases from J, with 21 bases in between. CDR1 and CDR2 from the germline V gene are MDHEN and SYDVKM. The CDR3 is 16 residues long. The CDR3 bases are TGTGCCAGCAGTCCACAGGTACCTTGGGCTTATTACGAGCAGTACTTC. Amino acid sequence: CASSPQVPWAYYEQYF.

CDR3 sequence (DNA): TGTGCCAGCTCACCAAGGGACATTAACTATGGCTACACCTTC. Translating it yields CASSPRDINYGYTF. The rearrangement joins TRBV18 to TRBJ1-2; possible D gene TRBD1, 6 bases. V shed 2 bases and J shed 1 base, with 8 bases lying between them. Looked up from germline, CDR1 is KGHSH and CDR2 is LQKENI. This CDR3 contains 14 residues.

The sample holds many counts of this clonotype. This chain connects TRBV28 to TRBJ2-5; TRBD1 matches 7 bases. V lost 8 bases to trimming and J lost 5 bases; unmatched junction nucleotides: 11. Germline V gene data show CDR1 as MDHEN and CDR2 as SYDVKM. This CDR3 region has 14 residues. DNA for the CDR3: TGTGCCAGCGGAGCAGGGGGTAGGACGGAGACCCAGTACTTC. This codes for CASGAGGRTETQYF.

This clonotype qualifies as medium-sized. The chain employs TRBV4-2 and TRBJ2-6, with a tentative D call TRBD2 (5 bases). The CDR3 loop spans 16 amino acids. Trimming cost V 3 bases and J 0 bases, with 9 bases left between them. Germline V gene sequence: CDR1 LGHNA, CDR2 YNFKEQ. CDR3 amino acids: CASSHHRDSGANVLTF. The CDR3 bases are TGTGCCAGCAGCCATCACCGGGACTCTGGGGCCAACGTCCTGACTTTC.

This clonotype occurred many times. The V and J genes are TRBV20-1 and TRBJ2-3; D possibly uses TRBD1 or TRBD2 (6 bases each). The CDR3 length is 14 residues. Germline CDR1 and CDR2: DFQATT and SNEGSKA (reference sequence). CDR3: CRGVGGAGTDTQYF. CDR3 DNA sequence: TGCAGGGGGGTGGGGGGCGCAGGCACAGATACGCAGTATTTT.

As for this clonotype: This likely reflects a read error, since a far larger clone is one base away. The chain combines TRBV10-3 with TRBJ1-2; 9 bases map to TRBD1. CDR3 length equals 18 residues. Per germline, CDR1 ENHRY and CDR2 SYGVKD. The CDR3 sequence is CASSFLPGQGGESQGYTF. The CDR3 bases are TGTGCCAGCAGTTTTCTCCCGGGACAGGGCGGTGAGAGTCAGGGCTACACCTTC.

This clonotype was detected many times. The chain employs TRBV5-1 and TRBJ2-1, with D perhaps given as TRBD1 or TRBD2 (5 bases each). Germline V gene sequence: CDR1 SGHRS, CDR2 YFSETQ. The V gene lost 2 bases and the J gene lost 2 bases, with 14 bases spanning the gap. The CDR3 loop spans 16 amino acids. Written as DNA, the CDR3 is TGCGCCAGCAGCTTCGGCATGGGGGTCGCCTACAATGAGCAGTTCTTC. This sequence encodes CASSFGMGVAYNEQFF.

Worth noting for this clonotype: The junction departs from the called germline gene at one end, perhaps through a read error. This chain connects TRBV6-1 to TRBJ1-1; unclear D gene. Germline CDR1 is MNHNS and CDR2 is SASEGT. The CDR3 is 13 amino acids. The CDR3 DNA follows: TGTGCCAGTAGTGAAATCGCGCACACTGAAGCTTTCTTT. This encodes CASSEIAHTEAFF.

As concerns this clonotype: This likely traces to a read error, being one base from a far larger clone. This sequence joins TRBV13 and TRBJ2-4; no clear D. V was trimmed by 10 bases and J by 1 base, leaving 17 bases between them. Germline CDR1 is PRHDT and CDR2 is FYEKMQ (reference sequence). The CDR3 has 15 amino acids. The CDR3 coding sequence is TGTGCCATCACCCAGGAAGGGCCTGCCAAAAACATTCAGTACTTC. Protein product: CAITQEGPAKNIQYF.

There are many counts of this clonotype. The J gene is TRBJ2-7, the V gene TRBV6-5; 8 bases fit TRBD2. The CDR3 contains 15 residues. Germline CDR1 MNHEY, CDR2 SVGAGI. V shed 2 bases and J 4 bases; nucleotides not matched to a gene: 7. CDR3 amino acids: CASSYNQLAAYEQYF. The CDR3 nucleotides are TGTGCCAGCAGTTACAACCAACTAGCGGCTTACGAGCAGTACTTC.

Note on this clonotype: A read error is likely here: a far larger clone is one base away. V gene TRBV9 combines with J gene TRBJ2-1; D possibly corresponds to TRBD2 (5 bases). This CDR3 is built from 15 residues. Germline CDR1 reads SGDLS; CDR2 reads YYNGEE. Trimming pared 4 bases from V and 10 bases from J, leaving 21 bases between. This chain's CDR3 is CASSLELGAGFEQFF. In nucleotides, the CDR3 is TGTGCCAGCAGCCTTGAGTTGGGCGCGGGCTTCGAGCAGTTCTTC.